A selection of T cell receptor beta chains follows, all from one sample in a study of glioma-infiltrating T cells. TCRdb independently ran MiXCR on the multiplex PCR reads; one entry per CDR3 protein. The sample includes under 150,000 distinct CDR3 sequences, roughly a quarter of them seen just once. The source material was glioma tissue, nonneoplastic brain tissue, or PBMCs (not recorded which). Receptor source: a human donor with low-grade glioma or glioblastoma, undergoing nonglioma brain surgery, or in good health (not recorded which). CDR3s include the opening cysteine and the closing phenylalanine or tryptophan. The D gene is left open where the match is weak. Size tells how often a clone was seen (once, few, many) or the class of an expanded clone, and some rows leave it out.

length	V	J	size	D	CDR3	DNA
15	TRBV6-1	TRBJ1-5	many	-	CASSPSGNSNQPQHF	TGTGCCAGCAGCCCCTCGGGAAATAGCAATCAGCCCCAGCATTTT
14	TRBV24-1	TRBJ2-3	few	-	CATSDLGETDTQYF	TGTGCCACCAGTGATTTGGGGGAAACAGATACGCAGTATTTT
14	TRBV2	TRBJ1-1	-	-	CASTSDRVNTEAFF	TGTGCCAGCACCTCGGACAGAGTGAACACTGAAGCTTTCTTT
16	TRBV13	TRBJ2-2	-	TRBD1	CASSIRQGGRTGELFF	TGTGCCAGCAGCATACGACAGGGGGGCAGGACCGGGGAGCTGTTTTTT
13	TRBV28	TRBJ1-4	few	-	CASSLPGREKLFF	TGTGCCAGCAGTTTACCGGGACGTGAAAAACTGTTTTTT
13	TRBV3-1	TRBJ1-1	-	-	CATRPTGSTEAFF	TGTGCCACCAGGCCTACAGGGAGCACTGAAGCTTTCTTT
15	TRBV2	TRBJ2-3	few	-	CASPKGGPGGDTQYF	TGTGCCAGCCCGAAAGGGGGACCGGGTGGAGATACGCAGTATTTT
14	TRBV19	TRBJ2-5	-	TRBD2	CASSIAGGLETQYF	TGTGCCAGTAGTATAGCGGGGGGGCTGGAGACCCAGTACTTC
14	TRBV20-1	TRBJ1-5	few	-	CSARDGGSNQPQHF	TGCAGTGCTAGAGATGGGGGTAGCAATCAGCCCCAGCATTTT
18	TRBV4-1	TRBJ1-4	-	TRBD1	CASSQEFDQGQRNEKLFF	TGCGCCAGCAGCCAAGAATTCGATCAGGGACAGCGTAATGAAAAACTGTTTTTT
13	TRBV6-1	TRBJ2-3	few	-	CASKGGGTDTQYF	TGTGCCAGCAAGGGCGGGGGCACAGATACGCAGTATTTT
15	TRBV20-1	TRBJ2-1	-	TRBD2	CSAARLAGGRHGQFF	TGCAGTGCGGCAAGACTAGCGGGGGGCCGGCATGGGCAGTTCTTC
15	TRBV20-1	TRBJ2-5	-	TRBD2	CSARRLAGGIETQYF	TGCAGTGCTAGACGGCTAGCGGGGGGGATCGAGACCCAGTACTTC
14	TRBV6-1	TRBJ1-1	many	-	CASETGPMNTEAFF	TGTGCCAGCGAGACAGGACCAATGAACACTGAAGCTTTCTTT
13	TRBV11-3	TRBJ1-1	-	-	CASSSTVGTEAFF	TGTGCCAGCAGCTCAACGGTAGGCACTGAAGCTTTCTTT
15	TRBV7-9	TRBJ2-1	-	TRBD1	CASSRTGQGGNEQFF	TGTGCCAGCAGCCGTACGGGACAGGGAGGGAATGAGCAGTTCTTC
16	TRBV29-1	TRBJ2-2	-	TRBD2	CSVTGTSSFPTGELFF	TGCAGCGTTACCGGGACTAGCTCCTTCCCCACCGGGGAGCTGTTTTTT
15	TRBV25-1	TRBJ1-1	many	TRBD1	CASTHDRVMNTEAFF	TGTGCCAGCACTCATGACAGGGTCATGAACACTGAAGCTTTCTTT
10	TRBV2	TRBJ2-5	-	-	CASRGETQYF	TGTGCCAGCAGGGGAGAGACCCAGTACTTC
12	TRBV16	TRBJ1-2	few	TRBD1	CASSGQGRGYTF	TGTGCCAGCAGCGGACAGGGGAGAGGCTACACCTTC
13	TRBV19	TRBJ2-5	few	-	CASRLGPQETQYF	TGTGCCAGTAGACTGGGGCCCCAAGAGACCCAGTACTTC
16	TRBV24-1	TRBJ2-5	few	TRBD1	CATSDYGTGKLETQYF	TGTGCCACCAGTGACTATGGGACAGGGAAATTGGAGACCCAGTACTTC
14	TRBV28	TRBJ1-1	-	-	CASSLLHRNTEAFF	TGTGCCAGCAGTTTACTTCACAGGAACACTGAAGCTTTCTTT
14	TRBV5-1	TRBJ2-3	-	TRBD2	CASSPAGPTDTQYF	TGCGCCAGCAGCCCAGCGGGGCCCACAGATACGCAGTATTTT
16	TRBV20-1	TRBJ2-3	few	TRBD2	CSASLGLAGGQATQYF	TGCAGTGCTAGTCTCGGACTAGCGGGGGGGCAAGCTACGCAGTATTTT
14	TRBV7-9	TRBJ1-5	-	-	CASSLGSGNQPQHF	TGTGCCAGCAGCTTAGGGTCGGGCAATCAGCCCCAGCATTTT
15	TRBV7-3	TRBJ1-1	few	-	CASSQEGWSNTEAFF	TGCGCCAGCAGCCAAGAGGGGTGGTCGAACACTGAAGCTTTCTTT
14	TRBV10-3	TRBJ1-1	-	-	CAISESLSGTEAFF	TGTGCCATCAGTGAGTCTTTATCGGGCACTGAAGCTTTCTTT
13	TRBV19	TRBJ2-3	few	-	CASSQQGGDTQYF	TGTGCCAGTAGTCAGCAGGGGGGAGATACGCAGTATTTT
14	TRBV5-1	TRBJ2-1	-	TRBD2	CASSLTSAVNEQFF	TGCGCCAGCAGCTTGACTAGCGCCGTAAATGAGCAGTTCTTC
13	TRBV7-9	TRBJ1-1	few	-	CASSRRGITEAFF	TGTGCCAGCAGCCGACGGGGTATCACTGAAGCTTTCTTT
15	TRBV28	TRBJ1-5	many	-	CASHRGLDSNQPQHF	TGTGCCAGCCACCGAGGACTTGATAGCAATCAGCCCCAGCATTTT
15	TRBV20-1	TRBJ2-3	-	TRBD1	CSAESGTGGTDTQYF	TGCAGTGCGGAATCCGGGACAGGGGGCACAGATACGCAGTATTTT
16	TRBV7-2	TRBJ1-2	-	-	CASSLAATGTNYGYTF	TGTGCCAGCAGCTTAGCTGCAACCGGCACTAACTATGGCTACACCTTC
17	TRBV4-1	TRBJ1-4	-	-	CASSQDAGGSGNEKLFF	TGTGCCAGCAGCCAGGATGCTGGGGGATCGGGTAATGAAAAACTGTTTTTT
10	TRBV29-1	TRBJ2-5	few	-	CSGNGGTQYF	TGCAGCGGGAACGGTGGGACCCAGTACTTC
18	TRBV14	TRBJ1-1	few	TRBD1	CASSQVRSRGTGLLEAFF	TGTGCCAGCAGCCAAGTAAGAAGCCGCGGGACAGGCCTTTTAGAAGCTTTCTTT
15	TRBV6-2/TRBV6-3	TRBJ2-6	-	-	CASRWGFSGANALTF	TGCGCCAGCAGGTGGGGGTTCTCTGGGGCCAACGCCCTGACTTTC
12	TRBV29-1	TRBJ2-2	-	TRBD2	CSVGGRPGELFF	TGCAGCGTTGGCGGGAGACCGGGGGAGCTGTTTTTT
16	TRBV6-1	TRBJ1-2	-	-	CASSYGWKGTDYGYTF	TGTGCCAGCAGTTATGGCTGGAAGGGAACGGACTATGGCTACACCTTC
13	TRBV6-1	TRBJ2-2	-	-	CASSVGSTGELFF	TGTGCCAGCAGTGTGGGGAGCACCGGGGAGCTGTTTTTT